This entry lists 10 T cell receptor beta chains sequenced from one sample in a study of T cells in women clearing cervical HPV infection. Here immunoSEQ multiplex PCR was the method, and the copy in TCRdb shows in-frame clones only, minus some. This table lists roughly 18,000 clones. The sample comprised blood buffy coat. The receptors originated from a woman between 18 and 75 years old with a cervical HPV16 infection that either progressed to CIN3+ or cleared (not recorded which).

The CDR3 bases that were read are TGTGCCAGCAGCGCTTGGTTAGCGGGAGATACG. It specifies CASSAWLAGDT. The whole CDR3 sequence is CASSAWLAGDTQYF. The rearrangement joins TRBV9 to TRBJ2-3, with 7 bases that match TRBD2. The read ends 3 residues early relative to the CDR3; the germline J gene fills the gap. Trimming took 3 bases from V and 5 from J; bases not matched to a gene: 6. In germline, CDR1 is SGDLS, CDR2 YYNGEE. The CDR3 is 14 amino acids.

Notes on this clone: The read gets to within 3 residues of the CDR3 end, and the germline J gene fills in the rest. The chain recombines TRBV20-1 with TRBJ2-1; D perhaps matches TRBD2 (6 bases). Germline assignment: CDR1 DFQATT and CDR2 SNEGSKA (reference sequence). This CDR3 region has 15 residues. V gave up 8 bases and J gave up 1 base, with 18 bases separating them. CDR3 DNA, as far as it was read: TGCAGTTCCCAGGTCGCGGGGTTATCCTACAATGAG. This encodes CSSQVAGLSYNE. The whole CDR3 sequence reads CSSQVAGLSYNEQFF.

The CDR3 protein is CSVTGQAYNEQFF. CDR3 DNA (partial): TGCAGCGTCACAGGACAGGCGTACAATGAG. The V gene is TRBV29-1, the J gene TRBJ2-1, with 7 positions matching TRBD1. Read data end 3 residues before the CDR3 end; the end is taken from the germline J gene. This CDR3 has 13 residues. The germline CDR1 and CDR2 sequences are SQVTM and ANQGSEA. V was clipped by 6 bases and J by 4 bases; unmatched bases: 6.

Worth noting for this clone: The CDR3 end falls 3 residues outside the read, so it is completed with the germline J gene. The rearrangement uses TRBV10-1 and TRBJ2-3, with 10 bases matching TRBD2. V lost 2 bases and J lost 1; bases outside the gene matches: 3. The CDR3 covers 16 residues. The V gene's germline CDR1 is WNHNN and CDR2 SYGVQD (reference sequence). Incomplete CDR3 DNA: TGCGCCAGCAGTGAGCGGGGGACTAGCGGCACAGATACG. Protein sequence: CASSERGTSGTDT. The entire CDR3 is CASSERGTSGTDTQYF.

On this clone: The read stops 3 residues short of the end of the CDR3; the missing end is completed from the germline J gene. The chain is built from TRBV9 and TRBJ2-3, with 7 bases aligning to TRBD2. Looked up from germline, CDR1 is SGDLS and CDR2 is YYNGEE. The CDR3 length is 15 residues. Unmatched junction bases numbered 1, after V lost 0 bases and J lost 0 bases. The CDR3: CASSVGAGSTDTQYF. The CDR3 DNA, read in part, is TGTGCCAGCAGCGTAGGAGCGGGAAGCACAGATACG. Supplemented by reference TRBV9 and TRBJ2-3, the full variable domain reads DSGVTQTPKHLITATGQRVTLRCSPRSGDLSVYWYQQSLDQGLQFLIQYYNGEERAKGNILERFSAQQFPDLHSELNLSSLELGDSALYFCASSVGAGSTDTQYFGPGTRLTVL.

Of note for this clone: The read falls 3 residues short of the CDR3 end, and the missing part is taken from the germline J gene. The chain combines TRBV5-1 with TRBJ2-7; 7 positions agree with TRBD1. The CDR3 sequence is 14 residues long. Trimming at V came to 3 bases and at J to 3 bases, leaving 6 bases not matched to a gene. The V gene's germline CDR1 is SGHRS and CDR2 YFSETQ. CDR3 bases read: TGCGCCAGCAGCTCCGGGACAGCCATCTACGAG. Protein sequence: CASSSGTAIYE. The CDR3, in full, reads CASSSGTAIYEQYF. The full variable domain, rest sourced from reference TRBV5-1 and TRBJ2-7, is KAGVTQTPRYLIKTRGQQVTLSCSPISGHRSVSWYQQTPGQGLQFLFEYFSETQRNKGNFPGRFSGRQFSNSRSEMNVSTLELGDSALYLCASSSGTAIYEQYFGPGTRLTVT.

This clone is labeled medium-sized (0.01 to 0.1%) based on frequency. The part of the CDR3 DNA that was read is TGTGCCAGTATGACGGGGGGCTCAGAGACC. Translation: CASMTGGSET. The full CDR3 is CASMTGGSETQYF. This rearrangement joins TRBV19 to TRBJ2-5, with a possible D match to TRBD2 (7 bases). The sequence runs out 3 residues before the end of the CDR3; the remainder is reconstructed from the germline J gene. This CDR3 has 13 amino acids. The V gene lost 7 bases and the J gene lost 4 bases, with 13 bases spanning the gap. Germline CDR1 LNHDA, CDR2 SQIVND (reference sequence).

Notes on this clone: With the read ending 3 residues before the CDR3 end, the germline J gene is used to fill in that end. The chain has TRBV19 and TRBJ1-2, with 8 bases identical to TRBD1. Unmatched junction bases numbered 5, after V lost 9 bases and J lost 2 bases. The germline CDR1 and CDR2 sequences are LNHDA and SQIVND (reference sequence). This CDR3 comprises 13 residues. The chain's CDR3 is CASATGVNYGYTF. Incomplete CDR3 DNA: TGTGCCAGCGCGACAGGGGTCAACTATGGC.

The covered CDR3 bases are TGTGCCAGCAGCTTGGGGCGGGAAAAA. Protein: CASSLGREK. The full-length CDR3 reads as CASSLGREKLFF. The chain combines TRBV7-8 with TRBJ1-4, with D perhaps matching TRBD1 (5 bases). The CDR3 end lies 3 residues beyond the end of the read and is filled in from the germline J gene. The V gene lost 3 bases and the J gene lost 8 bases, with 7 bases spanning the gap. CDR1 and CDR2 (germline): SGHVS, FQNEAQ. CDR3 length equals 12 residues.

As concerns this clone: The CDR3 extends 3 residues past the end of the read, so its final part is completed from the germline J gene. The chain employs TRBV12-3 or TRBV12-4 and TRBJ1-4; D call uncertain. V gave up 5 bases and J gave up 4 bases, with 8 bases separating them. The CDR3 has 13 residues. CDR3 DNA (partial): TGTGCCAGCAGTCGACAAGTTAATGAAAAA. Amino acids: CASSRQVNEK. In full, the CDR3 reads CASSRQVNEKLFF.